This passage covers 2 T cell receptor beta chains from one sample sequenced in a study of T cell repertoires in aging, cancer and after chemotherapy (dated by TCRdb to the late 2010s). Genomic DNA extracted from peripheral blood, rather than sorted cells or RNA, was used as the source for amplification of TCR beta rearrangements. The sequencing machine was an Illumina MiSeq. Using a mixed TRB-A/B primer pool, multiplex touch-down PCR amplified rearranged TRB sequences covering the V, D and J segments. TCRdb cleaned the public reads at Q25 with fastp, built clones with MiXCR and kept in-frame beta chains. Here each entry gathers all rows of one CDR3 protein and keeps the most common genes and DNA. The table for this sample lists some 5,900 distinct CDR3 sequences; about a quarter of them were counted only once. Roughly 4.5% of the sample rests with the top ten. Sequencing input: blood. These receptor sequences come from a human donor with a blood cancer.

The CDR3 region is CASSLAGDSAYEQYF. The CDR3 nucleotides are TGTGCCAGCAGCTTAGCGGGCGACTCAGCCTACGAGCAGTACTTC. This rearrangement joins TRBV11-2 to TRBJ2-7; D is ambiguous. The germline V gene has CDR1 SGHAT and CDR2 FQNNGV. V lost 1 base to trimming and J lost 2 bases, with 12 bases between them. The CDR3 is 15 amino acids.

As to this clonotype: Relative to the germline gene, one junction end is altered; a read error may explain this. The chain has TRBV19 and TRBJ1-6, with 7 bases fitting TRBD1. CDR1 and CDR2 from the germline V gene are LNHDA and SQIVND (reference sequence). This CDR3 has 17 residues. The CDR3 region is CASSHRDSYSYNSPLLF. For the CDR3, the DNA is TGTGCCAGTAGTCACCGGGACAGCTACTCCTATAATTCACCCCTCCTCTTT.